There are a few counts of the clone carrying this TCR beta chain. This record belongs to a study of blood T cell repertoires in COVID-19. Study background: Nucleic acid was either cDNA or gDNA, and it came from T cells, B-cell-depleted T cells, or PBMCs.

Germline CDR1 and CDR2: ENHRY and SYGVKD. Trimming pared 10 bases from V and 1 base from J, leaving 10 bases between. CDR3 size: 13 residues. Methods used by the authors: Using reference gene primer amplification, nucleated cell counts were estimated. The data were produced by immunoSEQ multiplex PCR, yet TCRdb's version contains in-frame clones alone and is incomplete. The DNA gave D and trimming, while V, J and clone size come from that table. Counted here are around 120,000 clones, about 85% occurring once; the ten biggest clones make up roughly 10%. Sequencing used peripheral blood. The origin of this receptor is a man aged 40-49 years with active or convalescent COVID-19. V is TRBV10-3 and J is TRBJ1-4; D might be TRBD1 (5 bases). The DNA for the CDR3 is TGTGCCACTGGGGGGAAAACTAATGAAAAACTGTTTTTT. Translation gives CATGGKTNEKLFF.